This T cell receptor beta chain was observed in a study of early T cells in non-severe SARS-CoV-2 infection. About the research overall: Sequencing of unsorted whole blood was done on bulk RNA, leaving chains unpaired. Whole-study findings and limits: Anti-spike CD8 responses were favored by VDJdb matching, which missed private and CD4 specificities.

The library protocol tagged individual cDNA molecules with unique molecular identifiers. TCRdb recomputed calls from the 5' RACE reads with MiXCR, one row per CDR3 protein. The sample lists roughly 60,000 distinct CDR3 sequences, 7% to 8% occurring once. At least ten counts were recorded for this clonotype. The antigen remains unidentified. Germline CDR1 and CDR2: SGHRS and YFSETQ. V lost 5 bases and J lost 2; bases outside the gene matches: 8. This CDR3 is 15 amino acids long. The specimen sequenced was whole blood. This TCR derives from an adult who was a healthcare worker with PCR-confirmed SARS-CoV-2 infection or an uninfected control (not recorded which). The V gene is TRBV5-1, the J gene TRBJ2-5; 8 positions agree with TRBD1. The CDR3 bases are TGCGCCAGCAGAAGCGACAGGGGTCCGCAAGAGACCCAGTACTTC. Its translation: CASRSDRGPQETQYF. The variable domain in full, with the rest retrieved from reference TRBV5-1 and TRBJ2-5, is KAGVTQTPRYLIKTRGQQVTLSCSPISGHRSVSWYQQTPGQGLQFLFEYFSETQRNKGNFPGRFSGRQFSNSRSEMNVSTLELGDSALYLCASRSDRGPQETQYFGPGTRLLVL.